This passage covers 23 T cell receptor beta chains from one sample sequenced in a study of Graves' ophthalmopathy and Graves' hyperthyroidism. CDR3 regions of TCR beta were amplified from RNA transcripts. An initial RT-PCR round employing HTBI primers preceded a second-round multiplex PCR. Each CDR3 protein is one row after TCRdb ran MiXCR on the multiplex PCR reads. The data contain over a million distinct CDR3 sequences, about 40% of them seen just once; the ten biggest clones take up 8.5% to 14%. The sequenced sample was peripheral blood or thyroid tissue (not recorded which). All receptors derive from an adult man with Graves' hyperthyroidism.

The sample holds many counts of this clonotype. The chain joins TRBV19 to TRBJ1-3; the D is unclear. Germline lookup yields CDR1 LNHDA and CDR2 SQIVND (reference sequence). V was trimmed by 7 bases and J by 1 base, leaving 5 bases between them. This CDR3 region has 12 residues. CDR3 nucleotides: TGTGCCAGTACCGTATCTGGAAACACCATATATTTT. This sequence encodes CASTVSGNTIYF.

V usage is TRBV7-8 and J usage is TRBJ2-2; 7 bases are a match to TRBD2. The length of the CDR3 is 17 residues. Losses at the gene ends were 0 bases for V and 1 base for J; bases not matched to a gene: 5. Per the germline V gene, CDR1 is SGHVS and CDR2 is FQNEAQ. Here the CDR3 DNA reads TGTGCCAGCAGCTTAGCGCCGGCGGGAGTGAACACCGGGGAGCTGTTTTTT. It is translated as CASSLAPAGVNTGELFF.

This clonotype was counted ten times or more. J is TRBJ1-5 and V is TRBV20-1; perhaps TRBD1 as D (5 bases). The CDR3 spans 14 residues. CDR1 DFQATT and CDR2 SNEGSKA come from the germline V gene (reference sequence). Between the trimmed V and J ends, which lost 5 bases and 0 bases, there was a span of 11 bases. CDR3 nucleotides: TGCAGTGCTGATCAGGGAAATAGCAATCAGCCCCAGCATTTT. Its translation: CSADQGNSNQPQHF.

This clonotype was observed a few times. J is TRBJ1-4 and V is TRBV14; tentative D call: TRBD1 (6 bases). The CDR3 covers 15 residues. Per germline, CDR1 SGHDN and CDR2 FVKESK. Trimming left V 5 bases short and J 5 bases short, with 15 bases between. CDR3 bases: TGTGCCAGCAGCTTCGTGGGGACACGGAATGAAAAACTGTTTTTT. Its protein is CASSFVGTRNEKLFF. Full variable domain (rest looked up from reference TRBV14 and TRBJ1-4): EAGVTQFPSHSVIEKGQTVTLRCDPISGHDNLYWYRRVMGKEIKFLLHFVKESKQDESGMPNNRFLAERTGGTYSTLKVQPAELEDSGVYFCASSFVGTRNEKLFFGSGTQLSVL.

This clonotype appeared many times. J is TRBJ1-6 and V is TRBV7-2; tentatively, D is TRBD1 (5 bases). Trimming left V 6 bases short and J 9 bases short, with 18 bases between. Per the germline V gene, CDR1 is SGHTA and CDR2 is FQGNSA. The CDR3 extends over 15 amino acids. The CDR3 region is CASRQDTEWGSPLHF. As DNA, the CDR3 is TGTGCCAGCAGACAGGACACAGAATGGGGTTCACCCCTCCACTTT.

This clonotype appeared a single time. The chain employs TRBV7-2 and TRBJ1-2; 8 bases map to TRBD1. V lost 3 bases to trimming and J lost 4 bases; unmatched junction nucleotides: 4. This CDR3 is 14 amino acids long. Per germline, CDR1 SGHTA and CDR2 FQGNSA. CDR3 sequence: CASSLQGAFYGYTF. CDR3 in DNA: TGTGCCAGCAGCTTGCAGGGGGCTTTCTATGGCTACACCTTC.

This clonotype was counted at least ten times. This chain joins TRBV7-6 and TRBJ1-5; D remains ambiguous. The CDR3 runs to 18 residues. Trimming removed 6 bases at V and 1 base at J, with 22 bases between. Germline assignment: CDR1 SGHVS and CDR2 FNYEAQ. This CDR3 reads CASRRTSHPRRSNQPQHF. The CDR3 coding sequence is TGTGCCAGCAGGAGGACTTCCCATCCCCGCCGAAGCAATCAGCCCCAGCATTTT.

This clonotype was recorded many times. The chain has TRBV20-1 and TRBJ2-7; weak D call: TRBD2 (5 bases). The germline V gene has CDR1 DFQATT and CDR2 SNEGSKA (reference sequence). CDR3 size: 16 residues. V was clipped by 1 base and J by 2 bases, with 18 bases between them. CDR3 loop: CSARGLVRGTAYEQYF. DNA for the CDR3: TGCAGTGCTAGAGGCCTCGTCCGGGGAACTGCCTACGAGCAGTACTTC.

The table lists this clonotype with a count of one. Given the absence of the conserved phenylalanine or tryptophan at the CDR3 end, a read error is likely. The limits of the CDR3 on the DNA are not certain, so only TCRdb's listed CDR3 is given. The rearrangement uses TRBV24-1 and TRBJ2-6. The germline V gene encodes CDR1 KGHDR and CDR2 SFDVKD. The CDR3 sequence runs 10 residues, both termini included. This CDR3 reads CATSDDAGTS.

The CDR3 nucleotides are TGTGCCAGCAGCTTGGGGCGTAGCGGAGGGACCCAGTACTTC. Amino acid sequence: CASSLGRSGGTQYF. This chain connects TRBV5-4 to TRBJ2-5, with a weak D call TRBD2 (6 bases). From germline, CDR1 is SGHNT and CDR2 YYREEE (reference sequence). The CDR3 loop spans 14 amino acids. Trimming removed 0 bases from V and 7 bases from J, with 13 bases in between.

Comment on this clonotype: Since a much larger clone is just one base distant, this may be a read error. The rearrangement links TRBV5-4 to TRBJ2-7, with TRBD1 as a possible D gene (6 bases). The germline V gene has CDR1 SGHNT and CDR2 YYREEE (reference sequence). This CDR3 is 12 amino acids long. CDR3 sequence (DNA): TGTGCCAGCAGCTTGGGCGCGGGTACAGGGAACTTC. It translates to CASSLGAGTGNF.

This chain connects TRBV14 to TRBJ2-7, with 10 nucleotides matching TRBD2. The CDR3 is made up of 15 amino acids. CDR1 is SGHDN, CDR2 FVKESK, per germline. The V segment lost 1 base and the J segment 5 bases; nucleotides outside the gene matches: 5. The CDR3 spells CASSQASGRAHEQYF. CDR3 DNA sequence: TGTGCCAGCAGCCAAGCGAGCGGGAGGGCCCACGAGCAGTACTTC. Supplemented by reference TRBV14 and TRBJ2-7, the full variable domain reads EAGVTQFPSHSVIEKGQTVTLRCDPISGHDNLYWYRRVMGKEIKFLLHFVKESKQDESGMPNNRFLAERTGGTYSTLKVQPAELEDSGVYFCASSQASGRAHEQYFGPGTRLTVT.

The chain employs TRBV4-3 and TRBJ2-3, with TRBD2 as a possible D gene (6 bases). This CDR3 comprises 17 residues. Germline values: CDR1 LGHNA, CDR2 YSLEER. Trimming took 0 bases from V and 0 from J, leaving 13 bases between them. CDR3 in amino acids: CASSQDFAGTSTDTQYF. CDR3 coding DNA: TGCGCCAGCAGCCAAGATTTTGCCGGGACTAGCACAGATACGCAGTATTTT.

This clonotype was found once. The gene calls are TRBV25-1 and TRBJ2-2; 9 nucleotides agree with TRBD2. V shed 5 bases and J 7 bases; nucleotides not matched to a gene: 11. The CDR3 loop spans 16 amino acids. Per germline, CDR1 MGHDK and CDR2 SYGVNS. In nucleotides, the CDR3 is TGTGCCAGCAGTTCCTGGGCAGCGGGAGGTGTCGGGGAGCTGTTTTTT. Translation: CASSSWAAGGVGELFF.

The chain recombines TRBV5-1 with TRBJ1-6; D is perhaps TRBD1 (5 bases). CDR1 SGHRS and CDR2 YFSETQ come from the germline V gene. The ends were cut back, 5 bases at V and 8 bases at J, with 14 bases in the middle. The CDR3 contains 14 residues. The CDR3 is CASSLSGAYSPLHF. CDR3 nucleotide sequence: TGCGCCAGCAGTTTAAGCGGGGCATATTCACCCCTCCACTTT.

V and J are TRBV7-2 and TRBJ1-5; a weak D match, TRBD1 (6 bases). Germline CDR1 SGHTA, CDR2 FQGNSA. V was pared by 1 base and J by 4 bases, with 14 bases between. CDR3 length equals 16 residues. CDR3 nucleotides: TGTGCCAGCAGCTTAGAAGGGGGGCAGCTGAATCAGCCCCAGCATTTT. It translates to CASSLEGGQLNQPQHF.

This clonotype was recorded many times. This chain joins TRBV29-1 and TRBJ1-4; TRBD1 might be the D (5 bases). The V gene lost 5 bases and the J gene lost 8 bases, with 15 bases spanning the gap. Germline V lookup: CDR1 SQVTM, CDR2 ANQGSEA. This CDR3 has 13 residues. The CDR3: CSVQMGVQEKLFF. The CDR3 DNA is TGCAGCGTTCAAATGGGGGTACAGGAAAAACTGTTTTTT.

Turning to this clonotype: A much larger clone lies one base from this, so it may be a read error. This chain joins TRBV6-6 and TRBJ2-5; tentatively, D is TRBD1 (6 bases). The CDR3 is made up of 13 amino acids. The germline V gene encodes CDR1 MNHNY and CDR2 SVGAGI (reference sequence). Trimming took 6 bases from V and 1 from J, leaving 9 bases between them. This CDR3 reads CASRGQIQETQYF. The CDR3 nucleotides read TGTGCCAGCAGAGGACAGATCCAAGAGACCCAGTACTTC.

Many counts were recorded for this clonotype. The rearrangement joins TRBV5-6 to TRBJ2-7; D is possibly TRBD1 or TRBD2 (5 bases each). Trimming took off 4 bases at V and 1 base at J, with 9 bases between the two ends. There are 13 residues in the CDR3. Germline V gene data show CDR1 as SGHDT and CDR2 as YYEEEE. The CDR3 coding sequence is TGTGCCAGCAGCATGGGGGATTCCTACGAGCAGTACTTC. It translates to CASSMGDSYEQYF.

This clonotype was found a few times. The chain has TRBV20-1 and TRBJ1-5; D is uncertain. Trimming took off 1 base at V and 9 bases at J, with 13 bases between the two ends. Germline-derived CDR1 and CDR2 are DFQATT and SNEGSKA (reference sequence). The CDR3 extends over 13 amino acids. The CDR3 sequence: CSARGRWDRPQHF. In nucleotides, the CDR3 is TGCAGTGCTAGAGGCCGGTGGGATCGGCCCCAGCATTTT.

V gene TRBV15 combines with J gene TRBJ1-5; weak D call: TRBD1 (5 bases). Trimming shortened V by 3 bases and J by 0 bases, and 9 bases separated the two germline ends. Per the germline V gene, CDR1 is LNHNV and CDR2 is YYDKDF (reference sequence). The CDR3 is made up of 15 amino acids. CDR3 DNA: TGTGCCACCAGCAGGAGACAGTCTAGCAATCAGCCCCAGCATTTT. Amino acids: CATSRRQSSNQPQHF. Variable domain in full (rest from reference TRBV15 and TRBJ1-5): DAMVIQNPRYQVTQFGKPVTLSCSQTLNHNVMYWYQQKSSQAPKLLFHYYDKDFNNEADTPDNFQSRRPNTSFCFLDIRSPGLGDTAMYLCATSRRQSSNQPQHFGDGTRLSIL.

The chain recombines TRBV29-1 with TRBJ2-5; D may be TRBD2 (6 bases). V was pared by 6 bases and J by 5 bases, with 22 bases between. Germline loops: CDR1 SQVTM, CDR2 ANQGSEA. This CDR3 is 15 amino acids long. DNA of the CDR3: TGCAGCGTACGGGGCATGGAGGGGATGATGGAGACCCAGTACTTC. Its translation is CSVRGMEGMMETQYF. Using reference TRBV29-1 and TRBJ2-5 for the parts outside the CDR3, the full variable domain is SAVISQKPSRDICQRGTSLTIQCQVDSQVTMMFWYRQQPGQSLTLIATANQGSEATYESGFVIDKFPISRPNLTFSTLTVSNMSPEDSSIYLCSVRGMEGMMETQYFGPGTRLLVL.

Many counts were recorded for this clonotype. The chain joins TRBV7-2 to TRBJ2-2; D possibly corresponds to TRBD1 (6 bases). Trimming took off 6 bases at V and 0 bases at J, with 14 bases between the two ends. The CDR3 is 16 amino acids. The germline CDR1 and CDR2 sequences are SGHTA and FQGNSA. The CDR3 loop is CASRHRDKPNTGELFF. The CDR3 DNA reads TGTGCCAGCAGGCACCGGGACAAGCCGAACACCGGGGAGCTGTTTTTT. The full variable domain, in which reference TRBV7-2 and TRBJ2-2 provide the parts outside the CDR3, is GAGVSQSPSNKVTEKGKDVELRCDPISGHTALYWYRQSLGQGLEFLIYFQGNSAPDKSGLPSDRFSAERTGGSVSTLTIQRTQQEDSAVYLCASRHRDKPNTGELFFGEGSRLTVL.